This TCR beta chain was recovered during a study of blood T cell repertoires in COVID-19. About the study: The United States, Italy and Spain were the sources of the acute and convalescent COVID-19 samples. Sources were T cells, B-cell-depleted T cells, or PBMCs; the material itself was cDNA or gDNA.

This clone was picked up one time. Trimming left V 0 bases short and J 10 bases short, with 11 bases between. The CDR3 sequence is 14 residues long. Germline CDR1 and CDR2: SGHDT and YYEEEE. Per the original data handling: Amplification from reference gene primers served as the basis for estimated nucleated cell counts. Profiling relied on immunoSEQ multiplex PCR, and the TCRdb table lists in-frame clones only, not all of them. V, J and clone size derive from that table, while D and trimming were established from the DNA sequence. Among 160,000 or so clones, around 80% were seen once, and the ten largest hold under 0.75%.

The material sequenced was peripheral blood. The TCR comes from a man in his 60s with acute or convalescent COVID-19. The genes are TRBV5-6 and TRBJ1-6; unclear D gene. CDR3 loop: CASSLAAASSPLHF. The CDR3 DNA is TGTGCCAGCAGCTTGGCCGCGGCTAGCTCACCCCTCCACTTT.